This T cell receptor beta chain was captured by sequencing in a study of cytomegalovirus exposure and HLA in healthy donors. Across the study: Findings of an earlier analysis included more than 90 million unique TCR beta sequences from around 180 million T cells. Whole-study results and caveats: The study put 150 to 200 TCR beta chains on its list as cytomegalovirus-associated. About 87% or about 30% of the time was how often most TCR beta V segments were productive, according to an earlier analysis.

Deletions cut 5 bases from V and 4 bases from J, with 10 bases between. CDR1 is SGHRS, CDR2 YFSETQ, per germline. CDR3 length: 13 amino acids. The PCR used 60 Vbeta and 13 Jbeta primers. Profiling relied on immunoSEQ multiplex PCR, and the TCRdb table lists in-frame clones only, not all of them. The sample gives over 150,000 clones, approximately 71% of which show up once; approximately 1.5% is in the top ten. About this clone itself: The antigen is unknown.

The TCR comes from a man aged 50 or older in good health and CMV-seronegative. Sequencing input: PBMCs. The genes are TRBV5-1 and TRBJ2-1; a possible D gene is TRBD2 (5 bases). CDR3 bases: TGCGCCAGCAGACTGGACTTGTACAATGAGCAGTTCTTC. It encodes CASRLDLYNEQFF.